A selection of T cell receptor beta chains follows, all from one sample in a study of T cells in narcolepsy. Assay used: immunoSEQ multiplex PCR; TCRdb lists only in-frame clones, some missing. The sample has tens of thousands of clones, approximately 83% seen once; the top ten hold 0.75% to 1%. The sequencing input was CD45RA- memory CD4+ T cells from PBMCs. These receptors came from a human donor with narcolepsy. Both conserved end residues are part of each CDR3. The order of the fields is J gene, D gene, clone size, V gene, CDR3 protein, CDR3 DNA. The D gene is left open where the match is weak. Rows give clone size only sometimes, using once, few, many, or a class for an expanded clone.

j_call: TRBJ2-3
d_call: NA
clone_size: NA
v_call: TRBV19
cdr3_aa: CASSTELSGTDTQYF
cdr3_nt: TGTGCCAGTAGTACCGAACTCTCGGGCACAGATACGCAGTATTTT

j_call: TRBJ2-2
d_call: NA
clone_size: NA
v_call: TRBV9
cdr3_aa: CASSVKNVTGELFF
cdr3_nt: TGTGCCAGCAGCGTAAAAAATGTCACCGGGGAGCTGTTTTTT

j_call: TRBJ2-7
d_call: NA
clone_size: NA
v_call: TRBV2
cdr3_aa: CASSDVYEQYF
cdr3_nt: TGTGCCAGCAGTGACGTTTACGAGCAGTACTTC

j_call: TRBJ2-5
d_call: NA
clone_size: once
v_call: TRBV4-3
cdr3_aa: CASSQIGETQYF
cdr3_nt: TGCGCCAGCAGTCAAATCGGGGAGACCCAGTACTTC

j_call: TRBJ2-3
d_call: TRBD2
clone_size: NA
v_call: TRBV28
cdr3_aa: CASSFVAGGRDTQYF
cdr3_nt: TGTGCCAGCAGTTTTGTAGCGGGGGGGCGGGATACGCAGTATTTT

j_call: TRBJ2-1
d_call: NA
clone_size: NA
v_call: TRBV11-1
cdr3_aa: CASSSTGNINEQFF
cdr3_nt: TGTGCCAGCAGCTCCACGGGGAATATCAATGAGCAGTTCTTC

j_call: TRBJ2-5
d_call: TRBD1
clone_size: NA
v_call: TRBV2
cdr3_aa: CASSELRDSQETQYF
cdr3_nt: TGTGCCAGCAGTGAACTCCGGGACAGCCAAGAGACCCAGTACTTC

j_call: TRBJ2-1
d_call: TRBD2
clone_size: NA
v_call: TRBV2
cdr3_aa: CASTEVGLAGGLWEQFF
cdr3_nt: TGTGCCAGCACCGAGGTGGGGCTAGCGGGGGGGCTATGGGAGCAGTTCTTC

j_call: TRBJ1-2
d_call: NA
clone_size: NA
v_call: TRBV4-2
cdr3_aa: CASSQDGRIDGYTF
cdr3_nt: TGTGCCAGCAGCCAAGACGGCAGGATCGATGGCTACACCTTC

j_call: TRBJ2-2
d_call: TRBD1
clone_size: NA
v_call: TRBV29-1
cdr3_aa: CSVEDRETGYTGELFF
cdr3_nt: TGCAGCGTTGAAGATAGGGAGACAGGGTACACCGGGGAGCTGTTTTTT

j_call: TRBJ2-5
d_call: TRBD2
clone_size: NA
v_call: TRBV30
cdr3_aa: CAGGPGLAGGRETQYF
cdr3_nt: TGTGCCGGAGGTCCGGGACTAGCGGGGGGGCGGGAGACCCAGTACTTC

j_call: TRBJ2-1
d_call: TRBD2
clone_size: NA
v_call: TRBV9
cdr3_aa: CASSPKGLAGYNEQFF
cdr3_nt: TGTGCCAGCAGCCCAAAGGGCCTAGCGGGATACAATGAGCAGTTCTTC

j_call: TRBJ1-6
d_call: NA
clone_size: NA
v_call: TRBV7-8
cdr3_aa: CASSSRTSLGSPLHF
cdr3_nt: TGTGCCAGCAGCTCGAGGACATCGCTGGGTTCACCCCTCCACTTT

j_call: TRBJ2-2
d_call: NA
clone_size: NA
v_call: TRBV5-1
cdr3_aa: CASSLKLSTGELFF
cdr3_nt: TGCGCCAGCAGCCTTAAGCTTTCCACCGGGGAGCTGTTTTTT

j_call: TRBJ1-2
d_call: NA
clone_size: NA
v_call: TRBV7-9
cdr3_aa: CASSPPENTF
cdr3_nt: TGTGCCAGCAGCCCCCCGGAGAACACCTTC

j_call: TRBJ1-1
d_call: NA
clone_size: NA
v_call: TRBV28
cdr3_aa: CASSLSNRGFLAFF
cdr3_nt: TGTGCCAGCAGTTTATCTAACCGGGGGTTCTTAGCTTTCTTT

j_call: TRBJ2-5
d_call: NA
clone_size: NA
v_call: TRBV18
cdr3_aa: CASSPAQETQYF
cdr3_nt: TGTGCCAGCTCACCAGCCCAAGAGACCCAGTACTTC

j_call: TRBJ2-7
d_call: NA
clone_size: NA
v_call: TRBV7-2
cdr3_aa: CASSLEGRVAEQYF
cdr3_nt: TGTGCCAGCAGCCTAGAGGGCAGGGTCGCCGAGCAGTACTTC

j_call: TRBJ2-3
d_call: NA
clone_size: NA
v_call: TRBV5-1
cdr3_aa: CASSNTDTQYF
cdr3_nt: TGCGCCAGCAGCAACACAGATACGCAGTATTTT

j_call: TRBJ2-5
d_call: TRBD2
clone_size: NA
v_call: TRBV27
cdr3_aa: CASSSRVSGGQETQYF
cdr3_nt: TGTGCCAGCAGTTCCAGAGTTAGCGGGGGCCAAGAGACCCAGTACTTC

j_call: TRBJ1-1
d_call: NA
clone_size: NA
v_call: TRBV11-2
cdr3_aa: CASRSSLNTEAFF
cdr3_nt: TGTGCCAGCAGGTCGAGTCTGAACACTGAAGCTTTCTTT

j_call: TRBJ2-7
d_call: NA
clone_size: NA
v_call: TRBV28
cdr3_aa: CASSSPGGSSEQYF
cdr3_nt: TGTGCCAGCAGCTCTCCGGGCGGATCCAGCGAGCAGTACTTC

j_call: TRBJ2-5
d_call: TRBD2
clone_size: once
v_call: TRBV7-7
cdr3_aa: CASSQAGGLLETQYF
cdr3_nt: TGTGCCAGCAGCCAAGCGGGGGGGCTTTTAGAGACCCAGTACTTC

j_call: TRBJ2-7
d_call: NA
clone_size: NA
v_call: TRBV11-3
cdr3_aa: CASSFPISPYEQYF
cdr3_nt: TGTGCCAGCAGCTTCCCGATAAGTCCATACGAGCAGTACTTC

j_call: TRBJ2-2
d_call: NA
clone_size: NA
v_call: TRBV27
cdr3_aa: CASSLSQGPPQYTGELFF
cdr3_nt: TGTGCCAGCAGTTTATCACAGGGACCTCCACAATACACCGGGGAGCTGTTTTTT

j_call: TRBJ1-1
d_call: NA
clone_size: few
v_call: TRBV5-1
cdr3_aa: CASSLAGQGSGAFF
cdr3_nt: TGCGCCAGCAGCTTGGCCGGGCAGGGCAGTGGAGCTTTCTTT

j_call: TRBJ2-5
d_call: TRBD2
clone_size: NA
v_call: TRBV4-1
cdr3_aa: CASSLGLAGGFETQYF
cdr3_nt: TGCGCCAGCAGCCTCGGACTAGCGGGGGGGTTCGAGACCCAGTACTTC

j_call: TRBJ2-3
d_call: TRBD1
clone_size: few
v_call: TRBV18
cdr3_aa: CASSPGRGQDTQYF
cdr3_nt: TGTGCCAGCTCACCGGGCAGGGGGCAAGATACGCAGTATTTT

j_call: TRBJ2-1
d_call: TRBD2
clone_size: NA
v_call: TRBV5-4
cdr3_aa: CASSYLRLAGGYNEQFF
cdr3_nt: TGTGCCAGCAGCTACCTAAGACTAGCGGGGGGATACAATGAGCAGTTCTTC

j_call: TRBJ2-3
d_call: TRBD1
clone_size: NA
v_call: TRBV5-6
cdr3_aa: CASSLGQLTDTQYF
cdr3_nt: TGTGCCAGCAGCCTGGGACAGCTCACAGATACGCAGTATTTT

j_call: TRBJ1-2
d_call: NA
clone_size: NA
v_call: TRBV7-9
cdr3_aa: CASRPPAGANYGYTF
cdr3_nt: TGTGCCAGCAGGCCCCCTGCAGGGGCTAACTATGGCTACACCTTC

j_call: TRBJ1-1
d_call: NA
clone_size: once
v_call: TRBV11-1
cdr3_aa: CASSSDSGTEAFF
cdr3_nt: TGTGCCAGCAGCTCCGACTCAGGCACTGAAGCTTTCTTT

j_call: TRBJ2-7
d_call: TRBD1
clone_size: NA
v_call: TRBV11-3
cdr3_aa: CASSSGTGGTYEQYF
cdr3_nt: TGTGCCAGCAGCTCGGGGACAGGGGGAACCTACGAGCAGTACTTC

j_call: TRBJ1-2
d_call: TRBD1
clone_size: NA
v_call: TRBV6-4
cdr3_aa: CASSPTGMGGYTF
cdr3_nt: TGTGCCAGCAGTCCGACAGGGATGGGGGGCTACACCTTC

j_call: TRBJ1-2
d_call: NA
clone_size: once
v_call: TRBV14
cdr3_aa: CASSQERAGYTF
cdr3_nt: TGTGCCAGCAGCCAAGAGAGGGCTGGCTACACCTTC

j_call: TRBJ2-2
d_call: NA
clone_size: NA
v_call: TRBV7-9
cdr3_aa: CASSPPGSNTGELFF
cdr3_nt: TGTGCCAGCAGCCCCCCCGGGAGTAACACCGGGGAGCTGTTTTTT

j_call: TRBJ2-7
d_call: NA
clone_size: NA
v_call: TRBV6-6
cdr3_aa: CASSPLQGSDEQYF
cdr3_nt: TGTGCCAGCAGTCCTCTACAGGGTTCGGACGAGCAGTACTTC

j_call: TRBJ2-3
d_call: TRBD1
clone_size: NA
v_call: TRBV5-1
cdr3_aa: CASSLGTGVSTDTQYF
cdr3_nt: TGCGCCAGCAGCTTGGGGACAGGGGTAAGCACAGATACGCAGTATTTT

j_call: TRBJ1-2
d_call: TRBD1
clone_size: NA
v_call: TRBV19
cdr3_aa: CASTLQGPLNYGYTF
cdr3_nt: TGTGCCAGTACCCTACAGGGGCCGCTTAACTATGGCTACACCTTC

j_call: TRBJ2-7
d_call: NA
clone_size: NA
v_call: TRBV4-1
cdr3_aa: CASSQEDWSGEQYF
cdr3_nt: TGCGCCAGCAGCCAAGAGGACTGGAGTGGGGAGCAGTACTTC

j_call: TRBJ2-1
d_call: NA
clone_size: once
v_call: TRBV9
cdr3_aa: CASSVESETPQFF
cdr3_nt: TGTGCCAGCAGCGTAGAATCCGAGACACCGCAGTTCTTC

j_call: TRBJ1-4
d_call: TRBD1
clone_size: NA
v_call: TRBV28
cdr3_aa: CAVRGTATNEKLFF
cdr3_nt: TGTGCCGTCCGGGGGACAGCAACTAATGAAAAACTGTTTTTT